This T cell receptor (beta chain) was retrieved from a study of T cells in Graves' hyperthyroidism and ophthalmopathy. RNA transcripts yielded amplified TCR beta CDR3 regions. In the first-round RT-PCR of the TCR CDR3, the HTBI primer set was used. TCRdb independently ran MiXCR on the multiplex PCR reads; one entry per CDR3 protein. The sample lists about 200,000 distinct CDR3 sequences; approximately 20% were seen once. This clonotype was seen ten or more times. Its specificity is unknown. The length of the CDR3 is 14 residues. The V end was cut by 1 base, the J end by 3 bases, with 13 bases between. Germline V gene lookup returns CDR1 SQVTM and CDR2 ANQGSEA. The study, taken as a whole, reports: Most expanded thyroid clonotypes above 0.001 also appeared in blood. Researchers report that a 13 V-J model separated ophthalmopathy from stable hyperthyroidism.

Clinical symptoms, serum thyroxine, TRAb, thyroid ultrasound and orbital computed tomography established diagnosis. Sequencing was performed on blood. The receptor was derived from a man aged 35 to 55 with Graves' hyperthyroidism. J is TRBJ2-7 and V is TRBV29-1; D not certain. CDR3 coding DNA: TGCAGCGTTGAAGCGGCAGGTGGTGGCTACGAGCAGTACTTC. This gives the protein CSVEAAGGGYEQYF.